The sequence of this T cell receptor (beta chain) was determined in a study of cytomegalovirus exposure and HLA in healthy donors. Researchers ran the PCR with 60 Vbeta and 13 Jbeta primers. Produced via immunoSEQ multiplex PCR; TCRdb's table is partial and in-frame only. The sample includes more than 150,000 clones, 80% of them seen just once. Points on this clone: The antigen is undetermined.

Overall study results and limits: High specificity and sensitivity for cytomegalovirus status were reported for the classifier. The study designated 160 or so TCR beta chains cytomegalovirus-associated.

The receptor was derived from a boy aged 5-17 years in good health and CMV-seronegative. What was sequenced was PBMCs.

CDR3: CASSLDSGRAISYEQYF. The CDR3, as DNA: TGTGCCAGCAGCTTGGATAGCGGGAGGGCCATCAGCTACGAGCAGTACTTC. The chain combines TRBV5-4 with TRBJ2-7, with 11 positions matching TRBD2. This CDR3 has 17 residues. The junction had 8 bases not matched to a gene; V was cut back by 0 bases and J by 3 bases. The germline CDR1 and CDR2 sequences are SGHNT and YYREEE (reference sequence). The full variable domain, rest sourced from reference TRBV5-4 and TRBJ2-7, is ETGVTQSPTHLIKTRGQQVTLRCSSQSGHNTVSWYQQALGQGPQFIFQYYREEENGRGNFPPRFSGLQFPNYSSELNVNALELDDSALYLCASSLDSGRAISYEQYFGPGTRLTVT.